The 9 T cell receptor beta chains presented below share a single source sample, sequenced in a study of cytomegalovirus exposure and HLA in healthy donors. Generated by immunoSEQ multiplex PCR, the TCRdb table keeps only in-frame clones and is missing some. The profile shows fewer than 85,000 clones, roughly 90% of them singletons. The sample comprised PBMCs. The receptors here all came from a woman younger than 30 in good health and CMV-seropositive.

The gene calls are TRBV6-5 and TRBJ2-1; 10 nucleotides agree with TRBD2. The junction had 11 bases not matched to a gene; V was cut back by 5 bases and J by 10 bases. The CDR3 totals 15 residues. Germline CDR1 is MNHEY and CDR2 is SVGAGI. CDR3 bases: TGTGCCAGCAGTAACACTAGCGGGGTTAGCAGAGAGCAGTTCTTC. Amino acids: CASSNTSGVSREQFF.

The chain is built from TRBV27 and TRBJ1-2, with TRBD1 identical over 7 bases. The J segment lost 8 bases and the V segment lost 6 bases, leaving 12 bases of the junction unmatched. CDR1 is MNHEY and CDR2 is SMNVEV in the germline V gene (reference sequence). The length of the CDR3 is 14 residues. The DNA of the CDR3 is TGTGCCAGCAGACCTAACAGGGGCCCCTGGGGCTACACCTTC. It translates to CASRPNRGPWGYTF.

The chain carries TRBV19 and TRBJ2-2; maybe TRBD1 (5 bases). This CDR3 contains 13 residues. The V gene's germline CDR1 is LNHDA and CDR2 SQIVND (reference sequence). V was clipped by 5 bases and J by 7 bases, with 11 bases between them. This CDR3 reads CASSSPGFGELFF. DNA of the CDR3: TGTGCCAGTAGTTCACCAGGGTTCGGGGAGCTGTTTTTT.

The rearrangement joins TRBV18 to TRBJ2-3; D perhaps matches TRBD1 (6 bases). Germline V gene lookup returns CDR1 KGHSH and CDR2 LQKENI. The CDR3 loop spans 14 amino acids. The V gene lost 3 bases and the J gene lost 3 bases, with 10 bases spanning the gap. CDR3 residues: CASSPVDRTDTQYF. The CDR3 nucleotides read TGTGCCAGCTCACCTGTCGACAGGACAGATACGCAGTATTTT.

The chain employs TRBV13 and TRBJ1-6; TRBD1 agrees at 9 bases. J was trimmed by 9 bases and V by 5 bases; bases with no gene match: 11. CDR1 PRHDT and CDR2 FYEKMQ come from the germline V gene (reference sequence). The CDR3 runs 16 residues. For the CDR3, the DNA is TGTGCCAGCAGCAAAACGGGACAGGGTTCGGGTTCACCCCTCCACTTT. Translation gives CASSKTGQGSGSPLHF.

The chain combines TRBV30 with TRBJ2-2; D is possibly TRBD2 (5 bases). With 3 bases removed from V and 6 bases from J, the gap between germline ends came to 5 bases. The CDR3 is made up of 11 amino acids. CDR1 is GTSNPN and CDR2 is SVGIG in the germline V gene (reference sequence). CDR3 DNA sequence: TGTGCCTGGAGGCGGGCCGGGGAGCTGTTTTTT. Translation: CAWRRAGELFF.

A few counts support this clone. The V call is TRBV19, the J call TRBJ2-1; weak D call: TRBD1 (6 bases). The germline CDR1 and CDR2 sequences are LNHDA and SQIVND (reference sequence). V was pared by 5 bases and J by 5 bases, with 13 bases between. The CDR3 has 14 residues. The CDR3, as DNA: TGTGCCAGTAGTTCACCAGGGGATCACAATGAGCAGTTCTTC. Translated, it gives CASSSPGDHNEQFF.

The chain combines TRBV5-4 with TRBJ2-3; TRBD2 matches at 9 bases. With 4 bases clipped from V and 2 bases from J, the junction kept 8 bases outside the gene matches. CDR1 and CDR2 (germline): SGHNT, YYREEE (reference sequence). This CDR3 has 16 residues. The CDR3 protein is CASSPGLAGATDTQYF. The CDR3 bases are TGTGCCAGCAGCCCCGGGTTAGCGGGAGCCACAGATACGCAGTATTTT.

V usage is TRBV7-9 and J usage is TRBJ2-1; perhaps TRBD1 as D (6 bases). V was shortened by 4 bases and J by 3 bases, with 19 bases between the two germline ends. The germline V gene has CDR1 SEHNR and CDR2 FQNEAQ (reference sequence). The length of the CDR3 is 17 residues. The chain's CDR3 is CASSSSQGNVLYNEQFF. The DNA for the CDR3 is TGTGCCAGCAGCTCGAGTCAGGGGAATGTCCTCTACAATGAGCAGTTCTTC.